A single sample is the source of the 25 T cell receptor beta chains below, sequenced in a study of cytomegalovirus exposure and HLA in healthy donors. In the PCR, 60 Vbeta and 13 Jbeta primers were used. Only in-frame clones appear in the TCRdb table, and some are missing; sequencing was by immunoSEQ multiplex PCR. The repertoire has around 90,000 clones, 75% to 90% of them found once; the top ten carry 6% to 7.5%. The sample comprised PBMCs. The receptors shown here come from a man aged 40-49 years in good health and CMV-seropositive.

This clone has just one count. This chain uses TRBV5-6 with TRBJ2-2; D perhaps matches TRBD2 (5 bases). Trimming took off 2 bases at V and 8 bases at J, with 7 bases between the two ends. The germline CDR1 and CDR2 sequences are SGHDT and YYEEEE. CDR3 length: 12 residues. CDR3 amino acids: CASSLEGGELFF. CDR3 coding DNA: TGTGCCAGCAGCTTAGAGGGAGGGGAGCTGTTTTTT.

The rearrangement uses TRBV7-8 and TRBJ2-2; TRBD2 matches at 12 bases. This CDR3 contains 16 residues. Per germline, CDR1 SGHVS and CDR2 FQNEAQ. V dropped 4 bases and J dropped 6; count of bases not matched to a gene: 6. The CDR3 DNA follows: TGTGCCAGCAGCTGGGCAGGGACTAGCGGGTCCGGGGAGCTGTTTTTT. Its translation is CASSWAGTSGSGELFF.

CDR3 sequence (DNA): TGTGCCAGTAGTACCAGACAGGGCAGCTCCTACAATGAGCAGTTCTTC. Translation: CASSTRQGSSYNEQFF. V and J are TRBV19 and TRBJ2-1; 7 bases fit TRBD1. CDR3 length: 16 amino acids. Germline CDR1 reads LNHDA; CDR2 reads SQIVND (reference sequence). The trim removed 4 bases at V and 0 bases at J, leaving 6 bases unmatched.

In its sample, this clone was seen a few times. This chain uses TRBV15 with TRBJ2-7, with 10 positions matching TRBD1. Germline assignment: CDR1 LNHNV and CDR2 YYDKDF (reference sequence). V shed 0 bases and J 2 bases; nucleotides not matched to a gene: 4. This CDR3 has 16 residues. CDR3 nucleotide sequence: TGTGCCACCAGCAGAGATCTGGGACAGGGGACCTACGAGCAGTACTTC. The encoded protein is CATSRDLGQGTYEQYF.

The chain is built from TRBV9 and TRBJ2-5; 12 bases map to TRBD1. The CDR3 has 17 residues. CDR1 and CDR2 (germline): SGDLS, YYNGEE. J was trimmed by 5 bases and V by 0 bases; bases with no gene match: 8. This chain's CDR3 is CASSVGVGTGGAETQYF. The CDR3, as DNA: TGTGCCAGCAGCGTAGGGGTGGGGACAGGGGGCGCGGAGACCCAGTACTTC.

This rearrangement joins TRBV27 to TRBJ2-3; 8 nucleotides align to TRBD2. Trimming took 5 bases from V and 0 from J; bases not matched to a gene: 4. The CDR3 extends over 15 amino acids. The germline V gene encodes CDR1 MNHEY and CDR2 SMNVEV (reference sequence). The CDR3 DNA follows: TGTGCCAGCAGTCTTAGCGGGACTAGCACAGATACGCAGTATTTT. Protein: CASSLSGTSTDTQYF.

Here the CDR3 reads CASSLVVSSYNSPLHF. CDR3 nucleotide sequence: TGCGCCAGCAGCTTGGTGGTGAGCTCCTATAATTCACCCCTCCACTTT. V is TRBV5-1 and J is TRBJ1-6; D uncertain. The CDR3 length is 16 residues. The ends were cut back, 0 bases at V and 0 bases at J, with 7 bases in the middle. Germline-derived CDR1 and CDR2 are SGHRS and YFSETQ.

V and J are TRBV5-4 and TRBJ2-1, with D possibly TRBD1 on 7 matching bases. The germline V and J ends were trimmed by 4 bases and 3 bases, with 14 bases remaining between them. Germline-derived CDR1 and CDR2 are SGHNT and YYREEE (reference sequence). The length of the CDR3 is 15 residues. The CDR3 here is CASSAGQSNYNEQFF. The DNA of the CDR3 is TGTGCCAGCAGCGCGGGACAGTCGAACTACAATGAGCAGTTCTTC.

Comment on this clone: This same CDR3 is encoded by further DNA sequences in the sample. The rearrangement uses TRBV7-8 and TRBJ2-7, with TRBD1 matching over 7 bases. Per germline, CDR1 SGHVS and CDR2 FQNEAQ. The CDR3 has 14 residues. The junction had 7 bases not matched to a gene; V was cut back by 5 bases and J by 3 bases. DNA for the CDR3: TGTGCCAGCAGCCCAAGGGACAGCAGCTACGAGCAGTACTTC. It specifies CASSPRDSSYEQYF.

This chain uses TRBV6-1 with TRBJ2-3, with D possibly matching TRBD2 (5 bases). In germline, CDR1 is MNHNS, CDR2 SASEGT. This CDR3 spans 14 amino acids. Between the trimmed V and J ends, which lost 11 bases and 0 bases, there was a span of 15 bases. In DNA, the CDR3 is TGTGCCGGATCTCTTCGAGGGAGCACAGATACGCAGTATTTT. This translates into CAGSLRGSTDTQYF.

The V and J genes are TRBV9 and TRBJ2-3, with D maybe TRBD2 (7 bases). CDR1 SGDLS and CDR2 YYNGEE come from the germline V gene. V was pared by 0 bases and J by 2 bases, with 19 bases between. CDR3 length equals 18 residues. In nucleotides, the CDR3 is TGTGCCAGCAGCGTAGGTAAAGCGGCGGGGGCCTACACAGATACGCAGTATTTT. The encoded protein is CASSVGKAAGAYTDTQYF. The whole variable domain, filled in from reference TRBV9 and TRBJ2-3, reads DSGVTQTPKHLITATGQRVTLRCSPRSGDLSVYWYQQSLDQGLQFLIQYYNGEERAKGNILERFSAQQFPDLHSELNLSSLELGDSALYFCASSVGKAAGAYTDTQYFGPGTRLTVL.

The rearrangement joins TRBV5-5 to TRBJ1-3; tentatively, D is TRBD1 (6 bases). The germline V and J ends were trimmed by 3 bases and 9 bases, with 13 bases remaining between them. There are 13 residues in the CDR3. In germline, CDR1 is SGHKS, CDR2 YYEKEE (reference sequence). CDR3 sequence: CASSSGQSGTIYF. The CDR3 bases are TGTGCCAGCAGCTCCGGACAGTCCGGCACCATATATTTT. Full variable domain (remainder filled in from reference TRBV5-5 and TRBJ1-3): DAGVTQSPTHLIKTRGQQVTLRCSPISGHKSVSWYQQVLGQGPQFIFQYYEKEERGRGNFPDRFSARQFPNYSSELNVNALLLGDSALYLCASSSGQSGTIYFGEGSWLTVV.

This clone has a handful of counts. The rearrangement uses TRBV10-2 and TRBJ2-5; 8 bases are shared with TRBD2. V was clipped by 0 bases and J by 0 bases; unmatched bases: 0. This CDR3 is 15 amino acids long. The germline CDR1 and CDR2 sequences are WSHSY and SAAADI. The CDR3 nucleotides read TGCGCCAGCAGTGAGTCGACTAGCGACCAAGAGACCCAGTACTTC. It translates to CASSESTSDQETQYF.

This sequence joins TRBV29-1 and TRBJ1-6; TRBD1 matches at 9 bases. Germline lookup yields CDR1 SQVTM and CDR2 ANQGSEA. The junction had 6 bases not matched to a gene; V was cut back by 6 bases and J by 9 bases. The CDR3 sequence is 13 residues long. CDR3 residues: CSVRDRAFSPLHF. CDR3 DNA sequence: TGCAGCGTCCGGGACAGGGCGTTTTCACCCCTCCACTTT.

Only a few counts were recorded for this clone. CDR3 loop: CASSEQGLPGNEQFF. Written as DNA, the CDR3 is TGTGCCAGCAGTGAACAGGGACTACCAGGGAATGAGCAGTTCTTC. The chain carries TRBV2 and TRBJ2-1; 7 bases map to TRBD2. Germline lookup yields CDR1 SNHLY and CDR2 FYNNEI. V was clipped by 2 bases and J by 7 bases; unmatched bases: 8. The CDR3 extends over 15 amino acids.

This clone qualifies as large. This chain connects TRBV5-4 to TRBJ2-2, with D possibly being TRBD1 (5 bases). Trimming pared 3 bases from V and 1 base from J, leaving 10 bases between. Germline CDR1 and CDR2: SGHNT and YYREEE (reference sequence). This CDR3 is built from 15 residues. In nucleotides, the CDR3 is TGTGCCAGCAGCTCGCAGGGCCTGAACACCGGGGAGCTGTTTTTT. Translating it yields CASSSQGLNTGELFF.

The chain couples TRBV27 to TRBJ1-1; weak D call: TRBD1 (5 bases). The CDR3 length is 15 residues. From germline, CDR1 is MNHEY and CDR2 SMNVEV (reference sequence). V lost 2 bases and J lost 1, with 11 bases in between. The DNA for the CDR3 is TGTGCCAGCAGTTTAGAAGGGGTGGCGAACACTGAAGCTTTCTTT. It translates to CASSLEGVANTEAFF.

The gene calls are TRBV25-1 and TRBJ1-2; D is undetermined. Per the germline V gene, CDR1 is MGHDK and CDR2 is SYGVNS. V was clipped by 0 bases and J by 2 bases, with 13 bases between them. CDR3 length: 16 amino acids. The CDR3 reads CASSEYPGSDNYGYTF. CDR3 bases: TGTGCCAGCAGTGAATATCCCGGGAGCGACAACTATGGCTACACCTTC.

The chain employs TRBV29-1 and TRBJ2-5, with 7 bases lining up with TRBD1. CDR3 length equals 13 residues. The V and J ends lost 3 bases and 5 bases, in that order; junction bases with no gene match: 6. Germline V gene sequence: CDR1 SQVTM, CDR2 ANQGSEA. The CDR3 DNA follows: TGCAGCGTTGACAGGGTCAGGGGGGAGACCCAGTACTTC. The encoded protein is CSVDRVRGETQYF. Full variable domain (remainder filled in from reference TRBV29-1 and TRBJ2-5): SAVISQKPSRDICQRGTSLTIQCQVDSQVTMMFWYRQQPGQSLTLIATANQGSEATYESGFVIDKFPISRPNLTFSTLTVSNMSPEDSSIYLCSVDRVRGETQYFGPGTRLLVL.

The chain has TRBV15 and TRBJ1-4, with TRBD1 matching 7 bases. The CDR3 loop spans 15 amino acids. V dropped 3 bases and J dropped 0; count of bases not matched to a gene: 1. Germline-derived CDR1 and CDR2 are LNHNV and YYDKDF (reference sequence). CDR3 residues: CATSRTGPTNEKLFF. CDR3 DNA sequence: TGTGCCACCAGCAGGACAGGGCCAACTAATGAAAAACTGTTTTTT.

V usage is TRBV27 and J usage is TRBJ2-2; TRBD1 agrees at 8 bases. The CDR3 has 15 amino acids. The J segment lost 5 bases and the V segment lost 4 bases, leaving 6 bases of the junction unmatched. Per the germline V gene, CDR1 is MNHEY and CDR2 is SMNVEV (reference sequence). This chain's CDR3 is CASSWDRRTTGELFF. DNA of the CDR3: TGTGCCAGCAGTTGGGACAGGAGAACAACCGGGGAGCTGTTTTTT.

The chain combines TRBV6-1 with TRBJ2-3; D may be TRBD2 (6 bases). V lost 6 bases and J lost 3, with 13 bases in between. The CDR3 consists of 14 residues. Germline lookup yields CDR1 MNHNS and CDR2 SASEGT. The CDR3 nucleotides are TGTGCCAGCAGGCGGGACTGGACGACAGATACGCAGTATTTT. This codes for CASRRDWTTDTQYF.

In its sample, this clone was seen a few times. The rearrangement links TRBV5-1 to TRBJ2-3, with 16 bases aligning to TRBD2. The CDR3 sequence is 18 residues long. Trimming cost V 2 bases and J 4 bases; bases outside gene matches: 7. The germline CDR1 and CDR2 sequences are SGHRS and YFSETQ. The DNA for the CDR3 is TGCGCCAGCAGCTTTGTGGGACTAGCGGGGGGGCCTCCAGATACGCAGTATTTT. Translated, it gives CASSFVGLAGGPPDTQYF.

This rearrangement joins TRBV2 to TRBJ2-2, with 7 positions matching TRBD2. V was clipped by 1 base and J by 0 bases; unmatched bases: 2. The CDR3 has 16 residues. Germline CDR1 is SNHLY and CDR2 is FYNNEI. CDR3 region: CASSEGTRSNTGELFF. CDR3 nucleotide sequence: TGTGCCAGCAGTGAAGGGACTAGATCGAACACCGGGGAGCTGTTTTTT.

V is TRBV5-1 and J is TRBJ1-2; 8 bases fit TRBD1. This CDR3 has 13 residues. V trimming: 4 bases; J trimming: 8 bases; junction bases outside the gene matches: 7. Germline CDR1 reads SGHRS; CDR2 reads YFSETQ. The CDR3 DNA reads TGCGCCAGCAGCGAGCAAGGGACAGGCGGCTACACCTTC. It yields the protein CASSEQGTGGYTF.